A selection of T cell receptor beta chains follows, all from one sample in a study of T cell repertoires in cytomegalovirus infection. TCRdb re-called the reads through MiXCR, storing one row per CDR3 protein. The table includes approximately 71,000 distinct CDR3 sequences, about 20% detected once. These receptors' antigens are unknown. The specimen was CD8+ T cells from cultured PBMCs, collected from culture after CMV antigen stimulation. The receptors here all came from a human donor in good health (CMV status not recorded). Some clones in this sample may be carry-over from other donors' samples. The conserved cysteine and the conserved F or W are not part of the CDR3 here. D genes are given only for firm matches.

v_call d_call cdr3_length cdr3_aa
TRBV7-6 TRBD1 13 ASSSGTGGPYEQY
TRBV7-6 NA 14 ASSPAAGTVQETQY
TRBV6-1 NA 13 ASSRQLEATDTQY
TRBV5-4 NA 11 ASSPYPGTEAF
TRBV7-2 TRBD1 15 ASSSPGGTGELDEQY
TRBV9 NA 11 ASSVGSGGGYT
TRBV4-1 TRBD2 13 ASSLRTSDFDEQY
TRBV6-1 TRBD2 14 ASSEELAGAYNEQF
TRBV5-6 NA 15 ASSSGPTEYSNQPQH
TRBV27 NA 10 ASSPLYNEQF
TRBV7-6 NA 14 ASSSPLGLDQETQY
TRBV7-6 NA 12 ASSQSPFATEAF
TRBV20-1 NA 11 SAITRVSTEAF
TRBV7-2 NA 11 ASSLNGPYEQY
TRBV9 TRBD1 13 ASSVDAGGVETQY
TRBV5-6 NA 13 ASSSDRRGRWEQY
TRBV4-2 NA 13 ASTPETGVANEQY
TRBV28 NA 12 AIRQGGLYNEQF
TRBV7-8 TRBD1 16 ASSLARQGGGSGNTIY
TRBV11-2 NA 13 ASRTRDGLIAEAF
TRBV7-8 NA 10 ASSRTGNTIY
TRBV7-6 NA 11 ASSLRQNYGYT
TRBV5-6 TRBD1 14 ASSLETGLSTDTQY
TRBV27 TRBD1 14 ASSFDGGTGDNEQF
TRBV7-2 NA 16 ASIQRPGGVENTGELF
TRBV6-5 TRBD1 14 ASSASATGGNYGYT
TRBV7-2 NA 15 ASSPEGLSGGSGEAF
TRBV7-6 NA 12 ASSLGGPNGELF
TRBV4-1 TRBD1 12 ASSQGTGVDGYT
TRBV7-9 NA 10 ASSLDSLTQY
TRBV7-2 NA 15 ASSLPVGAPSTDTQY
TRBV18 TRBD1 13 CQPGQGFYSAEAF